A selection of T cell receptor beta chains follows, all from one sample in a study of CD8 T cells in Susac syndrome. TCRdb used MiXCR to reprocess the immunoSEQ multiplex PCR reads, holding one entry per CDR3 protein. The sample has 50,000 or so distinct CDR3 sequences; over 85% are singletons. The material sequenced was CD8+ T cells from PBMCs. Source of these receptors: a human donor in good health. Both conserved end residues are part of each CDR3. The D gene is left open where the match is weak. Size is omitted from some rows. Given values are once, few, many or a class for expanded clones.

v_call	d_call	clone_size	j_call	cdr3_aa	cdr3_nt
TRBV6-2/TRBV6-3	-	-	TRBJ1-5	CASSSPRPQHF	TGTGCCAGCAGTTCCCCGCGACCCCAGCATTTT
TRBV4-3	TRBD2	-	TRBJ2-7	CASSQDLTSGSYEQYF	TGCGCCAGCAGCCAAGATCTCACTAGCGGGTCCTACGAGCAGTACTTC
TRBV2	-	-	TRBJ1-2	CASEGGQRGSQDYGYTF	TGTGCCAGCGAAGGAGGGCAGCGAGGCAGTCAAGACTATGGCTACACCTTC
TRBV20-1	-	-	TRBJ2-1	CSARGATSGGDEQFF	TGCAGTGCTAGGGGGGCCACGTCAGGAGGGGATGAGCAGTTCTTC
TRBV29-1	-	-	TRBJ2-6	CSVPFEGAGANVLTF	TGCAGCGTGCCATTTGAGGGGGCTGGGGCCAACGTCCTGACTTTC
TRBV27	-	-	TRBJ2-6	CASSLVGGAGANVLTF	TGTGCCAGCAGTTTAGTTGGGGGAGCTGGGGCCAACGTCCTGACTTTC
TRBV9	TRBD1	-	TRBJ2-3	CASSVAPGQSTDTQYF	TGTGCCAGCAGCGTAGCCCCGGGACAGTCCACAGATACGCAGTATTTT
TRBV27	TRBD1	-	TRBJ2-5	CASSLSLGGRETQYF	TGTGCCAGCAGTTTATCTCTAGGGGGCCGAGAGACCCAGTACTTC
TRBV5-1	TRBD1	-	TRBJ2-1	CASSLASPDRGESEQFF	TGCGCCAGCAGCTTGGCCTCGCCGGACAGGGGTGAGAGTGAGCAGTTCTTC
TRBV18	TRBD1	-	TRBJ1-4	CASSSTGLNEKLFF	TGTGCCAGCTCATCGACAGGGTTGAATGAAAAACTGTTTTTT
TRBV5-6	-	-	TRBJ2-1	CASSLEGNNEQFF	TGTGCCAGCAGCTTGGAGGGGAACAATGAGCAGTTCTTC
TRBV29-1	-	-	TRBJ2-2	CSVAGNTGELFF	TGCAGCGTTGCGGGTAACACCGGGGAGCTGTTTTTT
TRBV29-1	TRBD2	once	TRBJ2-1	CSAPTSGIYNEQFF	TGCAGCGCCCCGACTAGCGGAATCTACAATGAGCAGTTCTTC
TRBV7-9	-	-	TRBJ2-3	CASSSREGGDTQYF	TGTGCCAGCAGCTCACGAGAAGGTGGGGATACGCAGTATTTT